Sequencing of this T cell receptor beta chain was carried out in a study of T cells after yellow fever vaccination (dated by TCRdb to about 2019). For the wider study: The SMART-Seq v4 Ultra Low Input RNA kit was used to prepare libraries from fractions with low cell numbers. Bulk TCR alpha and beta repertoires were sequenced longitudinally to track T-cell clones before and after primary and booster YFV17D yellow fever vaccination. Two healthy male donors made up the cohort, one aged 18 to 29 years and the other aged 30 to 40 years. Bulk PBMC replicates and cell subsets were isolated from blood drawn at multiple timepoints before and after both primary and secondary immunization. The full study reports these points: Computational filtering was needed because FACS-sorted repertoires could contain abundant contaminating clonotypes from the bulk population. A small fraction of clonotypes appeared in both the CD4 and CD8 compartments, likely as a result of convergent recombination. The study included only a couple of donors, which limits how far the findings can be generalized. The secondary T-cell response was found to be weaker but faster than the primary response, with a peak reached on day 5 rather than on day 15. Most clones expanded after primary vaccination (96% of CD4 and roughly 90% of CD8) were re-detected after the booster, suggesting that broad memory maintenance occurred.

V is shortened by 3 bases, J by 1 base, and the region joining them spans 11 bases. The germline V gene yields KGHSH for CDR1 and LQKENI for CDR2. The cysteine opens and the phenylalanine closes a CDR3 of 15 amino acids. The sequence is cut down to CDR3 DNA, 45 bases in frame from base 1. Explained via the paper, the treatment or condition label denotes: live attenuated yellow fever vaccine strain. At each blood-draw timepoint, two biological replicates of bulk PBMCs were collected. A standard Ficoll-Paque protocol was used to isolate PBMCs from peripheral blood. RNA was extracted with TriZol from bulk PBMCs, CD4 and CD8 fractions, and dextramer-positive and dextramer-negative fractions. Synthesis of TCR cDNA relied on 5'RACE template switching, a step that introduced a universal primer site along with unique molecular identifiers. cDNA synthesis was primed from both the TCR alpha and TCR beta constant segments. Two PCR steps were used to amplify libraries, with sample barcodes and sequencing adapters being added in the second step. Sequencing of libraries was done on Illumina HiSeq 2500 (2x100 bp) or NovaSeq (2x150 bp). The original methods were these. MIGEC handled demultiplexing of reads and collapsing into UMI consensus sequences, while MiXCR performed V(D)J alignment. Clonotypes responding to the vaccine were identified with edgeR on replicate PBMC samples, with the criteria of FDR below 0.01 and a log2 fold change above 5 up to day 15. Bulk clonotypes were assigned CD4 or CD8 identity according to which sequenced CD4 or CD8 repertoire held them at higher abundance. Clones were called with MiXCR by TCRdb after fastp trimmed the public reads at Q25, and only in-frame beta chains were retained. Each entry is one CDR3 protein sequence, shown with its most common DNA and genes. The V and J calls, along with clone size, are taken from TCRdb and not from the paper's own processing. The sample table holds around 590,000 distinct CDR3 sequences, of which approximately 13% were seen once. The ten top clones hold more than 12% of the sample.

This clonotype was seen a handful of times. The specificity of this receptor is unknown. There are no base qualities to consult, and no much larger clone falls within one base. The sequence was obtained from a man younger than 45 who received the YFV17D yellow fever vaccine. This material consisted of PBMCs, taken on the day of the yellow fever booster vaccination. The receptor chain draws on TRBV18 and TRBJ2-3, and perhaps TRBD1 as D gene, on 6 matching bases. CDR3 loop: CASSPSRTGTDTQYF. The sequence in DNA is TGTGCCAGCTCACCGTCTCGGACAGGCACAGATACGCAGTATTTT.